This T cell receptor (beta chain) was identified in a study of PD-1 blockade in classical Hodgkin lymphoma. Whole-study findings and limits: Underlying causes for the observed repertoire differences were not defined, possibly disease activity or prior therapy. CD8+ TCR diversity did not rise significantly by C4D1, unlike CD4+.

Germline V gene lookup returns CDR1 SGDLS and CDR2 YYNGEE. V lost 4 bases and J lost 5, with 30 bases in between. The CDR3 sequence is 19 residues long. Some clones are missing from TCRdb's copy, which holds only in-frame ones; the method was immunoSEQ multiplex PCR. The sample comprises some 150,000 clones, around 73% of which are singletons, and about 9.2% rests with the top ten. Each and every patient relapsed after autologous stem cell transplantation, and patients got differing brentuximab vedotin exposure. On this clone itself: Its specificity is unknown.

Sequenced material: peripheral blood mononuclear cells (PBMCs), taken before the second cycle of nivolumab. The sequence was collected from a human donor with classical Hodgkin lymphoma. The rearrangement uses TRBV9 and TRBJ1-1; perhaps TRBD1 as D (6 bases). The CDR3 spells CASSTGPRGGTGLWTEAFF. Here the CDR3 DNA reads TGTGCCAGCAGCACCGGCCCCAGAGGGGGTACGGGGCTTTGGACTGAAGCTTTCTTT. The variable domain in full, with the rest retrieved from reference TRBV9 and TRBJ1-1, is DSGVTQTPKHLITATGQRVTLRCSPRSGDLSVYWYQQSLDQGLQFLIQYYNGEERAKGNILERFSAQQFPDLHSELNLSSLELGDSALYFCASSTGPRGGTGLWTEAFFGQGTRLTVV.